These 16 T cell receptor beta chains share one sample of origin, sequenced in a study of cytomegalovirus exposure and HLA in healthy donors. Clones were read by immunoSEQ multiplex PCR, and TCRdb kept only the in-frame ones, dropping some. The sample includes approximately 100,000 clones, approximately 91% of them seen just once. The sequencing sample was made of PBMCs. These receptors were collected from a woman younger than 35 in good health and CMV-seronegative.

This rearrangement joins TRBV7-9 to TRBJ2-5; D is undetermined. V was trimmed by 5 bases and J by 1 base, leaving 11 bases between them. This CDR3 is built from 14 residues. Germline V gene data show CDR1 as SEHNR and CDR2 as FQNEAQ (reference sequence). This CDR3 is CASSDTYRQETQYF. The CDR3 DNA is TGTGCCAGCAGCGATACATACCGCCAAGAGACCCAGTACTTC.

This chain connects TRBV13 to TRBJ1-4; the D is unclear. Germline CDR1 reads PRHDT; CDR2 reads FYEKMQ (reference sequence). With 0 bases removed from V and 7 bases from J, the gap between germline ends came to 12 bases. This CDR3 is built from 15 residues. The CDR3 DNA follows: TGTGCCAGCAGCTTAGGGGCAGGTCTCGGTGAAAAACTGTTTTTT. It encodes CASSLGAGLGEKLFF. Supplemented by reference TRBV13 and TRBJ1-4, the full variable domain reads AAGVIQSPRHLIKEKRETATLKCYPIPRHDTVYWYQQGPGQDPQFLISFYEKMQSDKGSIPDRFSAQQFSDYHSELNMSSLELGDSALYFCASSLGAGLGEKLFFGSGTQLSVL.

In this sample, this clone turned up once. J is TRBJ2-2 and V is TRBV7-9, with 7 bases identical to TRBD2. This CDR3 is 14 amino acids long. Per the germline V gene, CDR1 is SEHNR and CDR2 is FQNEAQ (reference sequence). V dropped 8 bases and J dropped 3; count of bases not matched to a gene: 6. CDR3 amino acids: CASGEGRDTGELFF. The CDR3 region has the DNA TGTGCCAGCGGGGAGGGTCGGGACACCGGGGAGCTGTTTTTT.

V is TRBV2 and J is TRBJ2-3, with TRBD2 matching over 8 bases. Per the germline V gene, CDR1 is SNHLY and CDR2 is FYNNEI. This CDR3 region has 13 residues. V shed 5 bases, J shed 4 bases, and the junction held 2 bases outside the gene matches. The DNA of the CDR3 is TGTGCCAGCAGTCGGACTAGCTCAGATACGCAGTATTTT. It yields the protein CASSRTSSDTQYF. Complete variable domain (other parts from reference TRBV2 and TRBJ2-3): EPEVTQTPSHQVTQMGQEVILRCVPISNHLYFYWYRQILGQKVEFLVSFYNNEISEKSEIFDDQFSVERPDGSNFTLKIRSTKLEDSAMYFCASSRTSSDTQYFGPGTRLTVL.

The chain combines TRBV5-1 with TRBJ1-2; no firm D call. The CDR3 covers 14 residues. V was trimmed by 0 bases and J by 8 bases, leaving 14 bases between them. Germline CDR1 and CDR2: SGHRS and YFSETQ. The CDR3 here is CASSLGTPPSGYTF. The CDR3 nucleotides read TGCGCCAGCAGCTTGGGCACACCACCGTCGGGCTACACCTTC.

V gene TRBV9 combines with J gene TRBJ1-4; 7 bases fit TRBD1. The V gene end was trimmed by 3 bases and the J gene end by 3 bases; junction bases not matched to a gene: 8. Germline values: CDR1 SGDLS, CDR2 YYNGEE. CDR3 length: 16 residues. CDR3 coding DNA: TGTGCCAGCAGCGAAACCCCCGGGACAGCTAATGAAAAACTGTTTTTT. It specifies CASSETPGTANEKLFF.

V usage is TRBV19 and J usage is TRBJ2-2, with 9 bases matching TRBD1. CDR1 and CDR2 from the germline V gene are LNHDA and SQIVND (reference sequence). The CDR3 covers 13 residues. V shed 10 bases and J 4 bases; nucleotides not matched to a gene: 4. Here the CDR3 reads CATMDRGTGELFF. CDR3 bases: TGTGCCACCATGGACAGGGGCACCGGGGAGCTGTTTTTT.

The rearrangement uses TRBV18 and TRBJ2-6, with 7 bases matching TRBD1. The germline gives CDR1 KGHSH, CDR2 LQKENI. The CDR3 covers 21 residues. After removal of 5 bases from V and 0 bases from J, the junction contained 19 bases not matched to a gene. CDR3 nucleotide sequence: TGTGCCAGCTCATCTGCCGGGACAGCCTACCTGGTAGCCTCTGGGGCCAACGTCCTGACTTTC. The encoded protein is CASSSAGTAYLVASGANVLTF.

The genes are TRBV7-3 and TRBJ2-3, with TRBD2 matching 7 bases. The V gene end was trimmed by 7 bases and the J gene end by 4 bases; junction bases not matched to a gene: 11. CDR1 is SGHTA and CDR2 is FQGTGA in the germline V gene. This CDR3 is 15 amino acids long. CDR3 nucleotides: TGTGCCAGCACCCCCATGGGGGGGGTGGCAGATACGCAGTATTTT. Amino acid sequence: CASTPMGGVADTQYF.

This clone appeared once. The chain recombines TRBV9 with TRBJ2-1, with D tentatively TRBD2 (6 bases). The CDR3 covers 15 residues. V was cut by 3 bases and J by 12 bases, with 22 bases left in between. Germline V lookup: CDR1 SGDLS, CDR2 YYNGEE. For the CDR3, the DNA is TGTGCCAGCAGCGGTTCCGGGACTGGAGAGGTCGGGCAGTTCTTC. Translating it yields CASSGSGTGEVGQFF.

J is TRBJ2-7 and V is TRBV7-3; 8 bases fit TRBD2. Germline values: CDR1 SGHTA, CDR2 FQGTGA. The CDR3 consists of 15 residues. Trimming at V came to 1 base and at J to 2 bases, leaving 4 bases not matched to a gene. As DNA, the CDR3 is TGTGCCAGCAGCTTAATGGCTAGCGGGCCCTACGAGCAGTACTTC. Residues: CASSLMASGPYEQYF.

This clone was seen once. This chain joins TRBV7-2 and TRBJ2-7, with 14 bases fitting TRBD2. The trim removed 0 bases at V and 3 bases at J, leaving 1 base unmatched. Germline CDR1 reads SGHTA; CDR2 reads FQGNSA. The length of the CDR3 is 16 residues. The CDR3 loop reads CASSLAGTSGSYEQYF. The CDR3 DNA reads as TGTGCCAGCAGCTTAGCGGGGACTAGCGGGAGCTACGAGCAGTACTTC.

The V and J genes are TRBV19 and TRBJ1-6; 9 bases fit TRBD1. This CDR3 has 16 residues. CDR1 LNHDA and CDR2 SQIVND come from the germline V gene (reference sequence). J lost 0 bases, V lost 6 bases, and 3 bases had no gene match. CDR3: CASRQGASSYNSPLHF. CDR3 nucleotide sequence: TGTGCCAGTAGACAGGGGGCAAGCTCCTATAATTCACCCCTCCACTTT.

This clone was counted a few times. The genes are TRBV29-1 and TRBJ1-2, with 8 bases lining up with TRBD1. The V and J ends lost 5 bases and 6 bases, in that order; junction bases with no gene match: 14. The CDR3 is 15 amino acids. Germline CDR1 SQVTM, CDR2 ANQGSEA. In DNA form, the CDR3 reads TGCAGCGTTCTTCAGGGGAGTACAGGGGGGGATGGCTACACCTTC. Encoded protein: CSVLQGSTGGDGYTF.

This CDR3 reads CASGRGGTYTQYF. DNA of the CDR3: TGTGCCAGCGGGCGGGGGGGCACGTATACGCAGTATTTT. This sequence joins TRBV6-5 and TRBJ2-3; 9 nucleotides match TRBD2. This CDR3 is built from 13 residues. J lost 7 bases, V lost 8 bases, and 7 bases had no gene match. The germline CDR1 and CDR2 sequences are MNHEY and SVGAGI.

This chain links TRBV7-9 with TRBJ2-7; D might be TRBD1 (5 bases). Trimming removed 2 bases from V and 6 bases from J, with 8 bases in between. The CDR3 spans 12 residues. Germline CDR1 reads SEHNR; CDR2 reads FQNEAQ (reference sequence). CDR3 sequence: CASSLFRAEQYF. CDR3 DNA sequence: TGTGCCAGCAGCTTATTCAGGGCCGAGCAGTACTTC. The variable domain in full, with the rest retrieved from reference TRBV7-9 and TRBJ2-7, is DTGVSQNPRHKITKRGQNVTFRCDPISEHNRLYWYRQTLGQGPEFLTYFQNEAQLEKSRLLSDRFSAERPKGSFSTLEIQRTEQGDSAMYLCASSLFRAEQYFGPGTRLTVT.